A selection of T cell receptor beta chains follows, all from one sample in a study of T cells in Graves' hyperthyroidism and ophthalmopathy. TCRdb reanalysed the multiplex PCR reads using MiXCR and keeps one entry per CDR3 protein. The sample shows fewer than 350,000 distinct CDR3 sequences, about an eighth of them seen only once. Sequencing was done on a sample of blood. The receptors here all came from a woman in her twenties or thirties with Graves' hyperthyroidism that later progressed to Graves' ophthalmopathy. CDR3s include the opening cysteine and the closing phenylalanine or tryptophan. D genes are given only for firm matches. The size entry is marked missing in some rows and otherwise reads once, few, many or a size class.

clone_size: many; v_call: TRBV2; d_call: NA; j_call: TRBJ2-1; cdr3_aa: CASQSLTRGNEQFF; cdr3_nt: TGTGCCAGCCAAAGCCTCACTAGAGGCAATGAGCAGTTCTTC
clone_size: NA; v_call: TRBV25-1; d_call: NA; j_call: TRBJ1-2; cdr3_aa: CASSPRGDGYTF; cdr3_nt: TGTGCCAGCAGTCCCCGGGGGGATGGCTACACCTTC
clone_size: many; v_call: TRBV5-1; d_call: NA; j_call: TRBJ2-1; cdr3_aa: CASSLVGEVRPNEQFF; cdr3_nt: TGCGCCAGCAGCTTGGTTGGAGAGGTCAGACCTAATGAGCAGTTCTTC
clone_size: many; v_call: TRBV29-1; d_call: NA; j_call: TRBJ2-6; cdr3_aa: CSVGGSGAGANVLTF; cdr3_nt: TGCAGCGTTGGGGGGTCCGGGGCCGGGGCCAACGTCCTGACTTTC
clone_size: NA; v_call: TRBV4-2; d_call: NA; j_call: TRBJ1-3; cdr3_aa: CASSQDLMSSGNTIYF; cdr3_nt: TGTGCCAGCAGCCAAGATCTGATGAGCTCTGGAAACACCATATATTTT
clone_size: few; v_call: TRBV18; d_call: NA; j_call: TRBJ2-1; cdr3_aa: CASSRDWGSYNEQFF; cdr3_nt: TGTGCCAGCTCCCGGGACTGGGGCTCCTACAATGAGCAGTTCTTC
clone_size: many; v_call: TRBV28; d_call: NA; j_call: TRBJ1-1; cdr3_aa: CASSLVGPLATEAFF; cdr3_nt: TGTGCCAGCAGTTTAGTAGGCCCCTTGGCCACTGAAGCTTTCTTT
clone_size: many; v_call: TRBV20-1; d_call: TRBD2; j_call: TRBJ2-1; cdr3_aa: CSARRDTSGRSYNEQFF; cdr3_nt: TGCAGTGCTAGACGGGATACTAGCGGGAGGTCATACAATGAGCAGTTCTTC
clone_size: NA; v_call: TRBV5-6; d_call: TRBD1; j_call: TRBJ2-5; cdr3_aa: CASSWNTGDETQYF; cdr3_nt: TGTGCCAGCAGCTGGAATACAGGGGACGAGACCCAGTACTTC
clone_size: many; v_call: TRBV27; d_call: NA; j_call: TRBJ1-2; cdr3_aa: CASRGREQGPYGYTF; cdr3_nt: TGTGCCAGCAGGGGGAGGGAACAGGGACCCTATGGCTACACCTTC
clone_size: few; v_call: TRBV4-1; d_call: NA; j_call: TRBJ1-5; cdr3_aa: CASSQILGNQPQHF; cdr3_nt: TGCGCCAGCAGCCAAATTTTGGGGAATCAGCCCCAGCATTTT
clone_size: many; v_call: TRBV3-1; d_call: NA; j_call: TRBJ2-1; cdr3_aa: CASSQDPVGGNEQFF; cdr3_nt: TGTGCCAGCAGCCAAGATCCGGTTGGGGGAAATGAGCAGTTCTTC
clone_size: many; v_call: TRBV6-1; d_call: NA; j_call: TRBJ2-7; cdr3_aa: CASSGDPSSSYEQYF; cdr3_nt: TGTGCCAGCAGTGGGGACCCCTCTTCCTCCTACGAGCAGTACTTC
clone_size: many; v_call: TRBV7-6; d_call: NA; j_call: TRBJ2-7; cdr3_aa: CASSPAGRGYEQYF; cdr3_nt: TGTGCCAGCAGCCCCGCAGGGAGGGGGTACGAGCAGTACTTC
clone_size: many; v_call: TRBV6-2/TRBV6-3; d_call: NA; j_call: TRBJ2-7; cdr3_aa: CASLSNAIYGYEQYF; cdr3_nt: TGTGCCAGCTTGTCGAACGCAATTTACGGGTACGAGCAGTACTTC
clone_size: NA; v_call: TRBV5-1; d_call: TRBD2; j_call: TRBJ2-7; cdr3_aa: CASSRGDYSTYEQYF; cdr3_nt: TGCGCCAGCAGCCGTGGGGACTACTCAACATACGAGCAGTACTTC
clone_size: few; v_call: TRBV27; d_call: NA; j_call: TRBJ2-2; cdr3_aa: CASRGFPANTGELFF; cdr3_nt: TGTGCCAGCCGGGGGTTTCCGGCGAACACCGGGGAGCTGTTTTTT
clone_size: NA; v_call: TRBV27; d_call: TRBD2; j_call: TRBJ2-2; cdr3_aa: CASSLLALANTGELFF; cdr3_nt: TGTGCCAGCAGCTTACTAGCGCTAGCGAACACCGGGGAGCTGTTTTTT
clone_size: NA; v_call: TRBV6-8; d_call: NA; j_call: TRBJ1-5; cdr3_aa: CASTSRGGPQHF; cdr3_nt: TGTGCCAGCACCTCTCGGGGGGGGCCCCAGCATTTT
clone_size: NA; v_call: TRBV4-3; d_call: NA; j_call: TRBJ2-1; cdr3_aa: CASSQEGTGNNEQFF; cdr3_nt: TGCGCCAGCAGCCAAGAGGGGACGGGAAACAATGAGCAGTTCTTC
clone_size: NA; v_call: TRBV4-3; d_call: NA; j_call: TRBJ1-4; cdr3_aa: CASSRTLTYNEKLFF; cdr3_nt: TGCGCCAGCTCCCGGACTCTCACCTATAATGAAAAACTGTTTTTT
clone_size: many; v_call: TRBV28; d_call: TRBD2; j_call: TRBJ2-1; cdr3_aa: CASSLRSSGSHTHDEQFF; cdr3_nt: TGTGCCAGCAGTTTAAGGTCTAGCGGGAGTCACACACACGATGAGCAGTTCTTC
clone_size: NA; v_call: TRBV20-1; d_call: TRBD1; j_call: TRBJ1-1; cdr3_aa: CSATGQVEYTEAFF; cdr3_nt: TGCAGTGCGACCGGACAGGTGGAGTACACTGAAGCTTTCTTT
clone_size: NA; v_call: TRBV5-8; d_call: NA; j_call: TRBJ2-1; cdr3_aa: CASSPDGGSGNEQFF; cdr3_nt: TGTGCCAGCAGCCCCGACGGAGGGTCCGGCAATGAGCAGTTCTTC
clone_size: many; v_call: TRBV5-1; d_call: TRBD1; j_call: TRBJ2-5; cdr3_aa: CASSWSGTAQETQYF; cdr3_nt: TGCGCCAGCAGCTGGTCCGGGACAGCCCAAGAGACCCAGTACTTC
clone_size: NA; v_call: TRBV7-3; d_call: TRBD2; j_call: TRBJ2-6; cdr3_aa: CASSFLGGLAGSGANVLTF; cdr3_nt: TGTGCCAGCAGCTTCCTGGGGGGACTAGCGGGCTCTGGGGCCAACGTCCTGACTTTC
clone_size: many; v_call: TRBV3-1; d_call: NA; j_call: TRBJ2-2; cdr3_aa: CASSHFPDNTGELFF; cdr3_nt: TGTGCCAGCAGCCACTTCCCCGATAACACCGGGGAGCTGTTTTTT
clone_size: many; v_call: TRBV27; d_call: NA; j_call: TRBJ2-1; cdr3_aa: CASSSLGGDRRNEQFF; cdr3_nt: TGTGCCAGCAGTTCCCTAGGGGGGGATCGACGGAATGAGCAGTTCTTC
clone_size: many; v_call: TRBV3-1; d_call: NA; j_call: TRBJ1-1; cdr3_aa: CASSQGGREGAEAFF; cdr3_nt: TGTGCCAGCAGCCAAGGTGGGCGGGAGGGTGCTGAAGCTTTCTTT
clone_size: many; v_call: TRBV20-1; d_call: TRBD2; j_call: TRBJ2-7; cdr3_aa: CSARDSGTSGRVLASYEQYF; cdr3_nt: TGCAGTGCTAGAGACTCCGGGACTAGCGGGAGGGTGTTGGCGTCCTACGAGCAGTACTTC
clone_size: NA; v_call: TRBV29-1; d_call: TRBD2; j_call: TRBJ2-1; cdr3_aa: CSVPGLAENEQFF; cdr3_nt: TGCAGCGTTCCGGGACTAGCTGAGAATGAGCAGTTCTTC
clone_size: many; v_call: TRBV18; d_call: TRBD1; j_call: TRBJ1-2; cdr3_aa: CASSPNRGRASGYTF; cdr3_nt: TGTGCCAGCTCACCAAACAGGGGGCGAGCAAGTGGCTACACCTTC
clone_size: many; v_call: TRBV18; d_call: NA; j_call: TRBJ2-3; cdr3_aa: CASTAHGTADTQYF; cdr3_nt: TGTGCCAGCACGGCGCATGGGACGGCAGATACGCAGTATTTT